This TCR beta chain was sequenced for a study of Ad26.COV2.S vaccination and SARS-CoV-2 variants. Findings of the study overall: TCR breadth and depth estimates may have understated total T cell responses.

Only in-frame clones appear in the TCRdb table, and some are missing; sequencing was by immunoSEQ multiplex PCR. In the table there are 400,000 to 450,000 clones, roughly 88% of which are singletons. In the case of this clone: Antigen specificity is unknown.

The V gene end was trimmed by 3 bases and the J gene end by 4 bases; junction bases not matched to a gene: 5. This CDR3 comprises 14 residues. Germline CDR1 SGHTA, CDR2 FQGNSA. Treatment of the sample: 15 to 20 received Ad26.COV2.S at low or high dose, single or two shots; about 5 received placebo; per-sample allocation not given. Vaccine and placebo recipients were sampled on day 63 after the first injection. The origin of this receptor is a person aged 18 to 59 who received the Ad26.COV2.S COVID-19 vaccine or a placebo. V usage is TRBV7-2 and J usage is TRBJ2-5; 7 nucleotides line up with TRBD1. Sequences were derived from peripheral blood, sampled in a trial of Ad26.COV2.S vaccine versus placebo. CDR3 coding DNA: TGTGCCAGCAGCTTGACAGGGTCGGGAGAGACCCAGTACTTC. It yields the protein CASSLTGSGETQYF.